This T cell receptor (beta chain) was observed in a study of blood T cell repertoires in COVID-19. Study at large: Italy, Spain and the United States were the sources of the convalescent and acute COVID-19 samples.

The CDR3 sequence is 15 residues long. V lost 2 bases to trimming and J lost 6 bases, with 13 bases between them. Germline V gene sequence: CDR1 SGHAT, CDR2 FQNNGV. Sequenced by immunoSEQ multiplex PCR; TCRdb stores in-frame clones only, minus some. The sample lists roughly 150,000 clones; 80% were seen once. The cohort comprised adults aged roughly 18 to 95 years residing in 20 to 25 US areas. Self-reported history from a screening survey and questionnaire set each donor's cohort. This sequence was found in a woman aged 60-70 years who had recovered from COVID-19. The chain has TRBV11-2 and TRBJ2-2, with D maybe TRBD2 (7 bases). The sequencing input was PBMCs or T cells enriched from blood (not recorded which). The CDR3 spells CASSLRGAGPGELFF. CDR3 DNA sequence: TGTGCCAGCAGCTTACGGGGGGCGGGTCCCGGGGAGCTGTTTTTT.